These 22 T cell receptor beta chains were all obtained from the same sample, sequenced in a study of blood T cell repertoires in COVID-19. The assay was immunoSEQ multiplex PCR, and TCRdb's table has in-frame clones only and misses some. Of roughly 330,000 clones in the sample, about 90% were seen once. The specimen was PBMCs or T cells enriched from blood (not recorded which). These receptors came from a man aged 25-45 years who had recovered from COVID-19.

J is TRBJ1-5 and V is TRBV18; the match to TRBD1 covers 9 bases. J was trimmed by 0 bases and V by 5 bases; bases with no gene match: 2. CDR1 is KGHSH and CDR2 is LQKENI in the germline V gene. The CDR3 is 15 residues long. This chain's CDR3 is CASSGTGLSNQPQHF. In DNA form, the CDR3 reads TGTGCCAGCTCAGGGACAGGGCTTAGCAATCAGCCCCAGCATTTT.

This chain joins TRBV7-2 and TRBJ2-2; 7 bases are shared with TRBD2. This CDR3 has 14 amino acids. Trimming took 5 bases from V and 3 from J; bases not matched to a gene: 3. Germline V gives CDR1 SGHTA, CDR2 FQGNSA. CDR3 coding DNA: TGTGCCAGCAGCCGGGGGAGGGACACCGGGGAGCTGTTTTTT. Translating gives CASSRGRDTGELFF.

This clone was recorded once. The genes are TRBV11-2 and TRBJ2-2; maybe TRBD2 (6 bases). Per germline, CDR1 SGHAT and CDR2 FQNNGV. This CDR3 is built from 16 residues. Trimming pared 1 base from V and 6 bases from J, leaving 15 bases between. The CDR3: CASSLVSWGDSGELFF. DNA for the CDR3: TGTGCCAGCAGCTTAGTGTCTTGGGGGGACTCCGGGGAGCTGTTTTTT.

The count of this clone is one. This chain connects TRBV4-1 to TRBJ1-2; no definite D call. With 1 base removed from V and 5 bases from J, the gap between germline ends came to 14 bases. The CDR3 has 15 amino acids. CDR1 and CDR2 from the germline V gene are MGHRA and YSYEKL. The CDR3 sequence is CASSQGASSLYGYTF. The DNA of the CDR3 is TGCGCCAGCAGCCAAGGTGCTTCGAGCCTTTATGGCTACACCTTC.

The gene calls are TRBV4-2 and TRBJ2-1; TRBD2 agrees at 9 bases. V lost 0 bases, J lost 5 bases, and 8 bases stayed unmatched. The CDR3 has 17 amino acids. CDR1 is LGHNA and CDR2 is YNFKEQ in the germline V gene. The CDR3 DNA reads TGTGCCAGCAGCCAAGATATGGGCGGGGGGGCCGACAATGAGCAGTTCTTC. Translated, it gives CASSQDMGGGADNEQFF.

The chain joins TRBV30 to TRBJ2-7; 8 bases fit TRBD1. Germline assignment: CDR1 GTSNPN and CDR2 SVGIG (reference sequence). V lost 7 bases to trimming and J lost 1 base; unmatched junction nucleotides: 6. This CDR3 is 13 amino acids long. This chain's CDR3 is CASSRGRSYEQYF. The CDR3 DNA follows: TGTGCCTCTTCCAGGGGGCGTTCCTACGAGCAGTACTTC.

The J gene is TRBJ2-7, the V gene TRBV5-1; D may be TRBD1 (7 bases). Trimming cost V 3 bases and J 5 bases, with 18 bases left between them. Germline loops: CDR1 SGHRS, CDR2 YFSETQ. This CDR3 spans 15 amino acids. Written as DNA, the CDR3 is TGCGCCAGCAGCTACAGGGGCCGGGAGATCGACGAGCAGTACTTC. Amino acid sequence: CASSYRGREIDEQYF.

The rearrangement links TRBV4-1 to TRBJ1-3; no reliable D call. V lost 1 base and J lost 3, with 13 bases in between. This CDR3 has 16 residues. Germline lookup yields CDR1 MGHRA and CDR2 YSYEKL. The CDR3 is CASSQADSTYGNTIYF. Here the CDR3 DNA reads TGCGCCAGCAGCCAAGCCGACTCCACGTATGGAAACACCATATATTTT.

This chain joins TRBV10-3 and TRBJ2-3, with 7 bases matching TRBD2. Germline trimming cut 4 bases from V and 3 bases from J; bases unmatched to any gene: 7. Germline assignment: CDR1 ENHRY and CDR2 SYGVKD. This CDR3 is 15 amino acids long. The CDR3 nucleotides read TGTGCCATCAGTGGCCGGGGGACTACGACAGATACGCAGTATTTT. Translating it yields CAISGRGTTTDTQYF.

This clone was seen only once. V and J are TRBV11-3 and TRBJ2-2; 9 nucleotides match TRBD1. This CDR3 comprises 15 residues. J gave up 0 bases and V 6 bases, and 2 bases lay outside the gene matches. Germline lookup yields CDR1 SGHNT and CDR2 YENEEA. The DNA of the CDR3 is TGTGCCAGCAGTCGGACAGGGGCGAACACCGGGGAGCTGTTTTTT. Translated, it gives CASSRTGANTGELFF.

The gene calls are TRBV6-6 and TRBJ1-1, with D perhaps TRBD1 (6 bases). The CDR3 has 15 residues. The germline V gene encodes CDR1 MNHNY and CDR2 SVGAGI (reference sequence). Trimming removed 2 bases at V and 6 bases at J, with 16 bases between. This CDR3 reads CASSYPDSGRPEAFF. The CDR3 region has the DNA TGTGCCAGCAGTTACCCGGACAGCGGGAGACCTGAAGCTTTCTTT.

The gene calls are TRBV18 and TRBJ2-7; TRBD2 matches at 12 bases. The germline CDR1 and CDR2 sequences are KGHSH and LQKENI. This CDR3 is 14 amino acids long. V lost 0 bases, J lost 7 bases, and 1 base stayed unmatched. The CDR3 coding sequence is TGTGCCAGCTCACCACCCGGGACTAGCGGGGAGCAGTACTTC. It encodes CASSPPGTSGEQYF.

This clone appeared once. This chain connects TRBV27 to TRBJ2-2; 8 nucleotides align to TRBD2. The V gene end was trimmed by 5 bases and the J gene end by 4 bases; junction bases not matched to a gene: 9. Per germline, CDR1 MNHEY and CDR2 SMNVEV (reference sequence). The CDR3 consists of 16 residues. The CDR3 nucleotides read TGTGCCAGCAGTGCGGTCGGGGGGGTTCTCACCGGGGAGCTGTTTTTT. It encodes CASSAVGGVLTGELFF.

V is TRBV27 and J is TRBJ1-4; D perhaps matches TRBD1 (5 bases). V lost 1 base and J lost 4, with 16 bases in between. Per the germline V gene, CDR1 is MNHEY and CDR2 is SMNVEV (reference sequence). This CDR3 contains 17 residues. The CDR3 here is CASSLFAGLNGNEKLFF. CDR3 in DNA: TGTGCCAGCAGTTTATTCGCAGGGTTGAACGGTAATGAAAAACTGTTTTTT.

This clone was recorded a few times. This sequence joins TRBV29-1 and TRBJ1-5; D is perhaps TRBD1 (5 bases). The CDR3 has 22 amino acids. The germline V and J ends were trimmed by 1 base and 0 bases, with 31 bases remaining between them. Germline values: CDR1 SQVTM, CDR2 ANQGSEA. CDR3 sequence reads: CSVEVSPWGEANPSYSNQPQHF. The CDR3 DNA is TGCAGCGTTGAAGTCTCTCCCTGGGGCGAAGCCAATCCCTCTTATAGCAATCAGCCCCAGCATTTT.

The chain carries TRBV7-9 and TRBJ1-6; no reliable D call. V lost 5 bases and J lost 3, with 8 bases in between. CDR3 length equals 14 residues. Germline CDR1 and CDR2: SEHNR and FQNEAQ (reference sequence). The CDR3 DNA reads as TGTGCCAGCAGCCGAGAGATCTATAATTCACCCCTCCACTTT. It yields the protein CASSREIYNSPLHF.

The chain carries TRBV25-1 and TRBJ1-6; the D gene is possibly TRBD1 (6 bases). CDR1 is MGHDK, CDR2 SYGVNS, per germline. CDR3 length equals 13 residues. V lost 1 base and J 15 bases, leaving 13 bases between the germline ends. The CDR3 DNA follows: TGTGCCAGCAGTGAATTAGGTCGGGACATCCTCCACTTT. Protein product: CASSELGRDILHF. The full variable domain, in which reference TRBV25-1 and TRBJ1-6 provide the parts outside the CDR3, is EADIYQTPRYLVIGTGKKITLECSQTMGHDKMYWYQQDPGMELHLIHYSYGVNSTEKGDLSSESTVSRIRTEHFPLTLESARPSHTSQYLCASSELGRDILHFGNGTRLTVT.

The gene calls are TRBV20-1 and TRBJ2-1, with D maybe TRBD1 (6 bases). V lost 3 bases and J 2 bases, leaving 8 bases between the germline ends. Germline CDR1 reads DFQATT; CDR2 reads SNEGSKA (reference sequence). This CDR3 is built from 13 residues. The CDR3 sequence is CSASRGTYNEQFF. The DNA of the CDR3 is TGCAGTGCTAGTAGGGGGACCTACAATGAGCAGTTCTTC.

This clone appeared a single time. V and J are TRBV11-3 and TRBJ2-7; weak D call: TRBD1 (5 bases). V gave up 9 bases and J gave up 3 bases, with 15 bases separating them. The CDR3 is 13 residues long. Germline V CDR1 and CDR2: SGHNT, YENEEA. The CDR3 DNA reads TGTGCCAGACCACAGGAAGACATCTACGAGCAGTACTTC. Residues: CARPQEDIYEQYF. Variable domain in full (rest from reference TRBV11-3 and TRBJ2-7): EAGVVQSPRYKIIEKKQPVAFWCNPISGHNTLYWYLQNLGQGPELLIRYENEEAVDDSQLPKDRFSAERLKGVDSTLKIQPAELGDSAVYLCARPQEDIYEQYFGPGTRLTVT.

V and J are TRBV7-2 and TRBJ1-2; a possible D gene is TRBD1 (5 bases). CDR3 length: 16 amino acids. Trimming left V 1 base short and J 0 bases short, with 12 bases between. Per the germline V gene, CDR1 is SGHTA and CDR2 is FQGNSA. The CDR3 here is CASSLEETETNYGYTF. The CDR3 nucleotides read TGTGCCAGCAGCTTAGAAGAGACAGAAACTAACTATGGCTACACCTTC. The whole variable domain, filled in from reference TRBV7-2 and TRBJ1-2, reads GAGVSQSPSNKVTEKGKDVELRCDPISGHTALYWYRQSLGQGLEFLIYFQGNSAPDKSGLPSDRFSAERTGGSVSTLTIQRTQQEDSAVYLCASSLEETETNYGYTFGSGTRLTVV.

The chain's CDR3 is CASSPRETGELFF. Written as DNA, the CDR3 is TGTGCCAGCAGCCCTCGGGAAACCGGGGAGCTGTTTTTT. The V and J genes are TRBV7-3 and TRBJ2-2, with D possibly being TRBD2 (5 bases). Trimming took off 5 bases at V and 5 bases at J, with 9 bases between the two ends. CDR1 SGHTA and CDR2 FQGTGA come from the germline V gene. This CDR3 has 13 residues.

The chain has TRBV5-5 and TRBJ2-7, with D possibly TRBD1 on 6 matching bases. V lost 5 bases and J 4 bases, leaving 16 bases between the germline ends. Germline CDR1 and CDR2: SGHKS and YYEKEE (reference sequence). The CDR3 extends over 14 amino acids. The CDR3 spells CASRTGTPLYEQYF. CDR3 DNA sequence: TGTGCCAGCAGGACCGGGACACCCCTTTACGAGCAGTACTTC.